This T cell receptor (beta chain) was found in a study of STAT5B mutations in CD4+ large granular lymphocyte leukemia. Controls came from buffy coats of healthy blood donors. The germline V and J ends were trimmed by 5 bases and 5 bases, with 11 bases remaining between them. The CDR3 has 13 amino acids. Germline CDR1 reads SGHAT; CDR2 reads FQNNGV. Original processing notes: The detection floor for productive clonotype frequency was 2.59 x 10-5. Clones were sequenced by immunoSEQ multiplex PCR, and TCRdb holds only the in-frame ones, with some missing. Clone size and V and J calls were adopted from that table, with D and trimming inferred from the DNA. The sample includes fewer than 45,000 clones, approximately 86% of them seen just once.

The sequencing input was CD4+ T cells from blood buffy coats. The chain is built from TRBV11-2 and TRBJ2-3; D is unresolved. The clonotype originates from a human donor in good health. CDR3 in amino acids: CASSHLELDTQYF. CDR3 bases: TGTGCCAGCAGCCACCTGGAGTTAGATACGCAGTATTTT.